Sequencing of this TCR beta chain was carried out in a study of PD-1 blockade in classical Hodgkin lymphoma. Findings and caveats of the study: Baseline diversity was lower in partial responders and progressors than complete responders.

Relapse was seen in all patients after autologous stem cell transplantation, and brentuximab vedotin exposure was variable. Relapsed/refractory classical Hodgkin lymphoma patients had complete, partial or progressive responses. Germline assignment: CDR1 KGHSH and CDR2 LQKENI. Trimming removed 6 bases from V and 3 bases from J; junction bases left unmatched: 6. There are 15 residues in the CDR3. Concerning this clone itself: Its matching antigen is unknown.

Assay used: immunoSEQ multiplex PCR; TCRdb lists only in-frame clones, some missing. This repertoire shows some 13,000 clones, around 87% found once; its top ten account for approximately 35%. This sample comprised peripheral blood mononuclear cells (PBMCs), obtained at baseline. The chain uses TRBV18 and TRBJ1-4; 8 bases align to TRBD1. The sequence derives from a human donor with classical Hodgkin lymphoma. CDR3 residues: CASSDNRGANEKLFF. CDR3 in DNA: TGTGCCAGCTCGGACAACAGGGGGGCTAATGAAAAACTGTTTTTT.